One and the same sample provided the 21 T cell receptor beta chains below, sequenced in a study of blood T cell repertoires in COVID-19. Libraries were prepared by immunoSEQ multiplex PCR; TCRdb keeps only in-frame clonotypes and omits some of them. The repertoire holds around 260,000 clones, with roughly 90% as singletons. The sequencing input was peripheral blood. The receptors shown here come from a man between 60 and 70 years old who had recovered from COVID-19.

The chain carries TRBV18 and TRBJ2-1, with a weak D call TRBD2 (5 bases). The CDR3 sequence is 13 residues long. Between the trimmed V and J ends, which lost 6 bases and 7 bases, there was a span of 13 bases. Germline lookup yields CDR1 KGHSH and CDR2 LQKENI. Here the CDR3 DNA reads TGTGCCAGCTCCCCTTCACTAGGAAATGAGCAGTTCTTC. The encoded protein is CASSPSLGNEQFF.

J is TRBJ1-1 and V is TRBV7-8, with 9 bases lining up with TRBD1. This CDR3 is 15 amino acids long. V lost 4 bases, J lost 2 bases, and 5 bases stayed unmatched. The germline V gene encodes CDR1 SGHVS and CDR2 FQNEAQ. The CDR3 reads CASSSGQGINTEAFF. The CDR3 DNA follows: TGTGCCAGCAGCTCAGGACAGGGGATTAACACTGAAGCTTTCTTT. Complete variable domain (other parts from reference TRBV7-8 and TRBJ1-1): GAGVSQSPRYKVAKRGQDVALRCDPISGHVSLFWYQQALGQGPEFLTYFQNEAQLDKSGLPSDRFFAERPEGSVSTLKIQRTQQEDSAVYLCASSSGQGINTEAFFGQGTRLTVV.

The rearrangement links TRBV3-1 (or the pseudogene TRBV3-2) to TRBJ2-1; a possible D gene is TRBD1 (5 bases). CDR1 LGHDT and CDR2 YNNKEL come from the germline V gene (reference sequence). V gave up 4 bases and J gave up 4 bases, with 11 bases separating them. CDR3 length: 14 amino acids. CDR3 loop: CASSLPRQYNEQFF. The CDR3 nucleotides read TGTGCCAGCAGCCTCCCGCGACAGTACAATGAGCAGTTCTTC.

V is TRBV3-1 (or the pseudogene TRBV3-2) and J is TRBJ1-5, with D unclear. The V and J ends lost 4 bases and 5 bases respectively, with 9 bases between them. From germline, CDR1 is LGHDT and CDR2 YNNKEL (reference sequence). The CDR3 is made up of 13 amino acids. CDR3 DNA: TGTGCCAGCAGCCTGGGTCTAGATCAGCCCCAGCATTTT. Its protein product is CASSLGLDQPQHF.

V and J are TRBV5-1 and TRBJ2-3, with 7 bases fitting TRBD2. The CDR3 consists of 16 residues. CDR1 and CDR2 from the germline V gene are SGHRS and YFSETQ. V was clipped by 1 base and J by 2 bases; unmatched bases: 7. CDR3 loop: CASSLSYGGYTDTQYF. CDR3 in DNA: TGCGCCAGCAGCTTGAGTTACGGGGGGTACACAGATACGCAGTATTTT. The whole variable domain, filled in from reference TRBV5-1 and TRBJ2-3, reads KAGVTQTPRYLIKTRGQQVTLSCSPISGHRSVSWYQQTPGQGLQFLFEYFSETQRNKGNFPGRFSGRQFSNSRSEMNVSTLELGDSALYLCASSLSYGGYTDTQYFGPGTRLTVL.

The chain combines TRBV6-6 with TRBJ1-4, with 9 bases aligning to TRBD1. In germline, CDR1 is MNHNY, CDR2 SVGAGI (reference sequence). V shed 0 bases, J shed 5 bases, and the junction held 1 base outside the gene matches. The CDR3 spans 15 residues. The CDR3 protein is CASSYSGTGNEKLFF. In DNA form, the CDR3 reads TGTGCCAGCAGTTACTCCGGGACAGGGAATGAAAAACTGTTTTTT.

The gene calls are TRBV18 and TRBJ2-1, with D possibly TRBD1 on 5 matching bases. Germline V gives CDR1 KGHSH, CDR2 LQKENI. The V and J ends lost 2 bases and 10 bases respectively, with 12 bases between them. CDR3 size: 13 residues. The CDR3 DNA is TGTGCCAGCTCACCAAGGCAGGGCGGCGAGCAGTTCTTC. Translating it yields CASSPRQGGEQFF.

Remarks on this clone: The identical CDR3 is also encoded by other nucleotide sequences in the sample. The V call is TRBV9, the J call TRBJ1-3; 7 bases fit TRBD1. This CDR3 has 15 amino acids. Germline CDR1 and CDR2: SGDLS and YYNGEE. V shed 4 bases and J 0 bases; nucleotides not matched to a gene: 4. This CDR3 is CASSSTGSSGNTIYF. CDR3 DNA: TGTGCCAGCAGCTCGACAGGGAGCTCTGGAAACACCATATATTTT.

The chain recombines TRBV5-1 with TRBJ2-5; 7 bases match TRBD1. Germline lookup yields CDR1 SGHRS and CDR2 YFSETQ. V gave up 0 bases and J gave up 3 bases; unmatched junction bases: 5. The CDR3 consists of 15 residues. The CDR3 sequence is CASSLAVTGEETQYF. DNA of the CDR3: TGCGCCAGCAGCTTGGCCGTCACAGGGGAAGAGACCCAGTACTTC. Drawing the rest from reference TRBV5-1 and TRBJ2-5, the complete variable domain is KAGVTQTPRYLIKTRGQQVTLSCSPISGHRSVSWYQQTPGQGLQFLFEYFSETQRNKGNFPGRFSGRQFSNSRSEMNVSTLELGDSALYLCASSLAVTGEETQYFGPGTRLLVL.

This clone has just one count. The chain employs TRBV5-1 and TRBJ1-4; D gene uncertain. Germline CDR1 SGHRS, CDR2 YFSETQ. The CDR3 is 15 amino acids. Trimming stripped 1 base from V and 0 bases from J, with 7 bases between. The CDR3 sequence is CASSLSGATNEKLFF. DNA for the CDR3: TGCGCCAGCAGCTTGAGTGGAGCAACTAATGAAAAACTGTTTTTT.

In its sample, this clone was seen once. The chain links TRBV7-9 to TRBJ2-7; the match to TRBD1 covers 7 bases. Germline trimming cut 5 bases from V and 6 bases from J; bases unmatched to any gene: 10. The CDR3 length is 14 residues. The V gene's germline CDR1 is SEHNR and CDR2 FQNEAQ (reference sequence). The CDR3 protein is CASSRDRVWFEQYF. CDR3 in DNA: TGTGCCAGCAGCCGAGACAGGGTTTGGTTCGAGCAGTACTTC.

The J gene is TRBJ2-6, the V gene TRBV5-1; 7 positions agree with TRBD1. V lost 4 bases, J lost 4 bases, and 14 bases stayed unmatched. This CDR3 is built from 18 residues. Germline V gene sequence: CDR1 SGHRS, CDR2 YFSETQ. CDR3 bases: TGCGCCAGCAGCCCGGGGACAGCCAGTGCGAGAGGGGCCAACGTCCTGACTTTC. This codes for CASSPGTASARGANVLTF.

The gene calls are TRBV18 and TRBJ1-1, with a weak D call TRBD1 (5 bases). There are 16 residues in the CDR3. Germline CDR1 reads KGHSH; CDR2 reads LQKENI. V was cut by 3 bases and J by 0 bases, with 14 bases left in between. The CDR3 region has the DNA TGTGCCAGCTCACCGGGACTATTTAGGATGAACACTGAAGCTTTCTTT. It encodes CASSPGLFRMNTEAFF.

V is TRBV5-4 and J is TRBJ1-1, with unresolved D. The CDR3 extends over 14 amino acids. Germline values: CDR1 SGHNT, CDR2 YYREEE (reference sequence). Trimming shortened V by 0 bases and J by 7 bases, and 13 bases separated the two germline ends. The DNA of the CDR3 is TGTGCCAGCAGCTTGGGAACGGGATTCGGTGAAGCTTTCTTT. Protein: CASSLGTGFGEAFF.

The CDR3 nucleotides are TGCAGCGTTGTTGGCCCCAGGGAGACCCAGTACTTC. It encodes CSVVGPRETQYF. The chain carries TRBV29-1 and TRBJ2-5; D not certain. The V gene lost 4 bases and the J gene lost 5 bases, with 11 bases spanning the gap. In germline, CDR1 is SQVTM, CDR2 ANQGSEA. CDR3 length: 12 amino acids. Variable domain in full (rest from reference TRBV29-1 and TRBJ2-5): SAVISQKPSRDICQRGTSLTIQCQVDSQVTMMFWYRQQPGQSLTLIATANQGSEATYESGFVIDKFPISRPNLTFSTLTVSNMSPEDSSIYLCSVVGPRETQYFGPGTRLLVL.

This clone appeared once. The chain carries TRBV4-1 and TRBJ2-7; TRBD1 matches 10 bases. The germline V gene encodes CDR1 MGHRA and CDR2 YSYEKL. CDR3 length: 15 amino acids. V shed 3 bases and J 5 bases; nucleotides not matched to a gene: 7. In DNA form, the CDR3 reads TGCGCCAGCAGCCAGAGACAGGGGGCCGTAGACGAGCAGTACTTC. The encoded protein is CASSQRQGAVDEQYF.

The V call is TRBV7-9, the J call TRBJ1-6, with 8 bases aligning to TRBD1. Germline CDR1 and CDR2: SEHNR and FQNEAQ (reference sequence). The J segment lost 7 bases and the V segment lost 5 bases, leaving 7 bases of the junction unmatched. The CDR3 has 15 residues. The CDR3 loop reads CASSPRRQGNSPLHF. DNA for the CDR3: TGTGCCAGCAGCCCCCGCCGACAGGGGAATTCACCCCTCCACTTT.

The chain couples TRBV10-3 to TRBJ1-2; tentatively, D is TRBD1 (6 bases). CDR3 length: 16 residues. Trimming cost V 3 bases and J 1 base, with 15 bases left between them. The germline CDR1 and CDR2 sequences are ENHRY and SYGVKD. This CDR3 reads CAISDLGQNFNYGYTF. CDR3 sequence (DNA): TGTGCCATCAGTGACCTAGGACAGAATTTTAACTATGGCTACACCTTC.

V is TRBV9 and J is TRBJ1-1, with TRBD1 matching 9 bases. J was trimmed by 10 bases and V by 3 bases; bases with no gene match: 10. Germline loops: CDR1 SGDLS, CDR2 YYNGEE. This CDR3 contains 14 residues. CDR3 amino acids: CASSALPTGGRAFF. The CDR3 DNA is TGTGCCAGCAGCGCACTTCCGACAGGGGGGAGAGCTTTCTTT.

This chain uses TRBV11-2 with TRBJ1-2, with TRBD1 identical over 11 bases. The CDR3 is 15 residues long. V lost 1 base, J lost 6 bases, and 4 bases stayed unmatched. Germline V gene sequence: CDR1 SGHAT, CDR2 FQNNGV. The CDR3 region is CASSLGTGGEDGYTF. CDR3 bases: TGTGCCAGCAGCTTAGGGACAGGGGGCGAAGATGGCTACACCTTC.

V and J are TRBV2 and TRBJ2-4; tentatively, D is TRBD2 (5 bases). This CDR3 contains 12 residues. Germline assignment: CDR1 SNHLY and CDR2 FYNNEI. V lost 3 bases and J lost 6, with 6 bases in between. CDR3 residues: CASSDRGNIQYF. The CDR3 bases are TGTGCCAGCAGTGACCGGGGAAACATTCAGTACTTC.